This T cell receptor beta chain was sequenced in a study of T cell repertoires in cytomegalovirus infection. At the level of the study: Both recently identified HLA-C-restricted and well-studied HLA-B-restricted CMV epitopes were used in the study. Public signatures in TCR beta pointed to CMV infection and matching HLA type. General study findings and limits: Dominating the ex vivo response were TCR beta clonotypes that were CMV-specific and HLA-C-restricted. Identification of carriers of CMV plus the relevant HLA was performed using cumulative public TCR beta family frequency.

This clonotype was counted only a few times. Its antigen is undetermined. TCRdb processed the reads anew with MiXCR; each CDR3 protein has one entry. The table lists a few hundred thousand distinct CDR3 sequences, 40% of them singletons. CDR1 DFQATT and CDR2 SNEGSKA come from the germline V gene (reference sequence). With 4 bases removed from V and 7 bases from J, the gap between germline ends came to 13 bases. The CDR3 sequence is 12 residues long. Source: cultured PBMCs, taken from culture after CMV antigen stimulation. This TCR derives from a human donor in good health (CMV status not recorded). Some clones in this sample may be carry-over from other donors' samples. The V gene is TRBV20-1, the J gene TRBJ1-2; tentative D call: TRBD1 (6 bases). The CDR3 nucleotides read TGCAGTGCTATGACAGGAGCTTTTGGCTACACCTTC. Its protein product is CSAMTGAFGYTF.